This TCR beta chain was captured by sequencing in a study of T cell responses to AZD1222 COVID-19 vaccine listed by TCRdb under 2021. About the investigation overall: AZD1222 recipients given second doses at about 4 weeks or at about 12 weeks were pooled, since spike-specific TCR depth and breadth were not found to differ between the two schedules. TCR sequencing was performed for roughly 250 trial participants, of whom around 200 were given two doses of AZD1222 and around 25 were given two doses of MenACWY control vaccine. Enrollment into the trials was organized by age into subgroups of 18-55, 56-69 and 70-plus years, and those subgroups contained roughly 140, 27 and 60 TCR-sequenced participants, respectively.

The paper as a whole reports these results and caveats: Reportedly, almost half of the unique spike-specific TCRs recognized epitopes lying outside the regions that are mutated in the B.1.351 and B.1.1.7 variants. The 56-69-year group was small, and its depth increase did not reach significance, likely because of low power. Conclusions about previously exposed vaccinees were limited because only a handful of AZD1222 recipients were SARS-CoV-2 seropositive at baseline. Participants were mostly white British, with more females than males. The authors suggested clonal diversity may have been underestimated. Because no day 14 peak-response samples were available, the repertoires could be characterized only after the peak T cell response. The whole spike protein was spanned by vaccine-associated CD4 TCRs, and dominant responses were seen in regions 160-218 and 743-854. Spike-specific TCR breadth and depth rose significantly after two AZD1222 doses compared with day 0 and with MenACWY recipients.

Trimming removed 0 bases from V and 7 bases from J, leaving 13 bases between the germline ends. The CDR3, cysteine through phenylalanine, is 16 amino acids long. The sequence is cut down to CDR3 DNA, 48 bases in frame from base 1. CDR1 and CDR2, per the germline V gene, are MGHRA and YSYEKL. Per the publication, the time point label means: baseline before first vaccination. Samples from vaccinated people were obtained from the UK trials COV001 and COV002, which included a single-blind randomized controlled phase 2/3 trial of AZD1222 (ChAdOx1 nCoV-19) in healthy adults. For TCRbeta chain sequencing, PBMC samples were collected from trial participants at day 0 and at day 28 after the second dose. The CDR3 regions of human TCRbeta chains were subjected to immunosequencing. Regarding the original processing steps: Repertoire TCRs were matched against a reference library of SARS-CoV-2-specific TCRs generated with the MIRA antigen-specificity platform. Breadth meant the fraction of unique TCRs that were SARS-CoV-2-associated, whereas depth meant the fraction of total T cells that were SARS-CoV-2-associated. Using the MIRA data, each spike-specific TCR was assigned both to the spike region to which the TCR was reactive and to a CD4 or CD8 class. Log10-transformed breadth and depth values were compared by one-way ANOVA with Sidak's multiple comparisons tests. In its TCRdb copy, this immuneACCESS table keeps in-frame sequences only and misses some clones. Where compared with another copy, unresolved V genes explain less than half of these, and the others have no known cause. D and trimming were read from the DNA, whereas the V and J calls and clone size are those reported in that table. The sample table lists fewer than 70,000 clones, about 90% of them with a count of one. Clones ranked in the top ten supply approximately 5.4% of the sample.

Comment on this clone: The target of this receptor is not known. One base away there is no much larger clone; base qualities are not given.

This specimen consisted of peripheral blood, obtained on day 0 of AZD1222 vaccination. This chain joins TRBV4-1 to TRBJ1-6; the D gene is perhaps TRBD1, on 6 matching bases. This receptor was taken from an adult in good health. The DNA is as follows: TGCGCCAGCAGCCAAGACACCGGGACACCAAATTCACCCCTCCACTTT. Translated, it reads CASSQDTGTPNSPLHF.